This is a list of T cell receptor beta chains from one sample in a study of blood T cell repertoires in COVID-19. Profiling relied on immunoSEQ multiplex PCR, and the TCRdb table lists in-frame clones only, not all of them. This repertoire shows 250,000 to 300,000 clones, around 90% found once; its top ten account for roughly 1.1%. Sequencing used PBMCs or T cells enriched from blood (not recorded which). The receptors were gathered from a woman aged 25 to 39 who had recovered from COVID-19. Both conserved end residues are part of each CDR3. The order of the fields is clone size, CDR3 length, J gene, D gene, V gene, CDR3 protein, CDR3 DNA. The D gene is left open where the match is weak. Expanded clones are given a class, and other clones once, few, many or no size at all.

clone_size: -; cdr3_length: 18; j_call: TRBJ2-3; d_call: -; v_call: TRBV28; cdr3_aa: CASSLGGRGATSTDTQYF; cdr3_nt: TGTGCCAGCAGTTTAGGGGGCAGGGGGGCGACTAGCACAGATACGCAGTATTTT
clone_size: once; cdr3_length: 14; j_call: TRBJ2-7; d_call: TRBD2; v_call: TRBV19; cdr3_aa: CASSNDGRSYEQYF; cdr3_nt: TGTGCCAGTAGTAACGACGGGAGGTCCTACGAGCAGTACTTC
clone_size: -; cdr3_length: 12; j_call: TRBJ1-5; d_call: TRBD1; v_call: TRBV19; cdr3_aa: CASTDRAEPQHF; cdr3_nt: TGTGCCAGTACCGACAGGGCTGAGCCCCAGCATTTT
clone_size: -; cdr3_length: 14; j_call: TRBJ2-7; d_call: TRBD2; v_call: TRBV29-1; cdr3_aa: CSVEGSGRGNEQYF; cdr3_nt: TGCAGCGTTGAAGGAAGCGGGAGGGGAAACGAGCAGTACTTC
clone_size: -; cdr3_length: 17; j_call: TRBJ2-6; d_call: TRBD1; v_call: TRBV10-3; cdr3_aa: CAISFTGTVRGANVLTF; cdr3_nt: TGTGCCATCAGTTTTACCGGGACAGTGAGGGGGGCCAACGTCCTGACTTTC
clone_size: -; cdr3_length: 15; j_call: TRBJ2-7; d_call: -; v_call: TRBV4-1; cdr3_aa: CASSQDQAGIYEQYF; cdr3_nt: TGCGCCAGCAGCCAAGATCAAGCGGGCATCTACGAGCAGTACTTC
clone_size: -; cdr3_length: 14; j_call: TRBJ2-3; d_call: -; v_call: TRBV13; cdr3_aa: CASSLIETRDTQYF; cdr3_nt: TGTGCCAGCAGCTTAATTGAGACTAGGGATACGCAGTATTTT
clone_size: -; cdr3_length: 13; j_call: TRBJ1-2; d_call: -; v_call: TRBV28; cdr3_aa: CASMSQTNYGYTF; cdr3_nt: TGTGCCAGCATGTCCCAGACTAACTATGGCTACACCTTC
clone_size: -; cdr3_length: 13; j_call: TRBJ2-3; d_call: -; v_call: TRBV7-8; cdr3_aa: CASSFISTDTQYF; cdr3_nt: TGTGCCAGCAGCTTTATTAGCACAGATACGCAGTATTTT
clone_size: -; cdr3_length: 17; j_call: TRBJ2-2; d_call: TRBD1; v_call: TRBV4-2; cdr3_aa: CASSHQGQAARTGELFF; cdr3_nt: TGTGCCAGCAGCCACCAGGGACAGGCGGCGAGGACCGGGGAGCTGTTTTTT